What follows are 9 T cell receptor beta chains derived from one specimen sequenced in a study of blood T cell repertoires in COVID-19. Repertoires were generated with immunoSEQ multiplex PCR, while TCRdb's copy carries only in-frame clones and drops some. Of 200,000 to 250,000 clones listed, around 80% are singletons. Sequenced input: peripheral blood. Receptors were obtained from a man aged 50-59 years with active or convalescent COVID-19.

The chain couples TRBV7-2 to TRBJ2-3; no reliable D call. V was pared by 5 bases and J by 6 bases, with 15 bases between. From germline, CDR1 is SGHTA and CDR2 FQGNSA. This CDR3 contains 14 residues. CDR3 nucleotides: TGTGCCAGCAGCCCATCCCGCGCAACGGATACGCAGTATTTT. Its protein product is CASSPSRATDTQYF.

This rearrangement joins TRBV20-1 to TRBJ2-3, with D possibly matching TRBD2 (6 bases). Trimming stripped 3 bases from V and 0 bases from J, with 19 bases between. The CDR3 spans 17 residues. Per the germline V gene, CDR1 is DFQATT and CDR2 is SNEGSKA (reference sequence). The chain's CDR3 is CSASGLVMAGSTDTQYF. The CDR3, as DNA: TGCAGTGCTAGTGGCCTGGTTATGGCGGGGAGCACAGATACGCAGTATTTT.

V and J are TRBV5-6 and TRBJ1-3, with a possible D match to TRBD1 (5 bases). The V end was cut by 0 bases, the J end by 2 bases, with 6 bases between. This CDR3 is built from 14 residues. In germline, CDR1 is SGHDT, CDR2 YYEEEE. The CDR3 DNA is TGTGCCAGCAGCTTGGAGGGGACTGGAAACACCATATATTTT. Amino acid sequence: CASSLEGTGNTIYF.

The sample holds a few counts of this clone. The chain uses TRBV7-9 and TRBJ1-1; the D is unclear. The CDR3 sequence is 15 residues long. The ends were cut back, 4 bases at V and 4 bases at J, with 16 bases in the middle. Germline CDR1 reads SEHNR; CDR2 reads FQNEAQ (reference sequence). CDR3 residues: CASSSRGSLGTEAFF. As DNA, the CDR3 is TGTGCCAGCAGCTCCCGAGGAAGTCTAGGCACTGAAGCTTTCTTT.

This clone was picked up a small number of times. The V gene is TRBV5-4, the J gene TRBJ2-6, with a possible D match to TRBD1 (6 bases). With 1 base removed from V and 0 bases from J, the gap between germline ends came to 17 bases. The CDR3 covers 19 residues. The germline V gene has CDR1 SGHNT and CDR2 YYREEE (reference sequence). This CDR3 is CASSLLHRTAISGANVLTF. DNA of the CDR3: TGTGCCAGCAGCTTGCTGCATCGGACAGCTATCTCTGGGGCCAACGTCCTGACTTTC.

This rearrangement joins TRBV6-4 to TRBJ2-7, with TRBD2 matching 7 bases. V lost 8 bases to trimming and J lost 2 bases; unmatched junction nucleotides: 15. The germline V gene encodes CDR1 MRHNA and CDR2 SNTAGT. This CDR3 has 16 residues. The DNA for the CDR3 is TGTGCCAGCGCGGCTGAGGGAGGGATTCCTACCTACGAGCAGTACTTC. Its translation: CASAAEGGIPTYEQYF.

V usage is TRBV12-5 and J usage is TRBJ1-1, with TRBD1 identical over 8 bases. CDR1 and CDR2 (germline): LGHNT, FRNRAP. The length of the CDR3 is 15 residues. V gave up 6 bases and J gave up 4 bases; unmatched junction bases: 10. The CDR3 coding sequence is TGTGCTAGTGGCTCAGGGGGCGCGAGTGGCACTGAAGCTTTCTTT. As protein: CASGSGGASGTEAFF.

The genes are TRBV7-9 and TRBJ1-3; D remains unclear. The V gene's germline CDR1 is SEHNR and CDR2 FQNEAQ (reference sequence). Trimming shortened V by 1 base and J by 4 bases, and 5 bases separated the two germline ends. The length of the CDR3 is 13 residues. The CDR3 region is CASSLVQGNTIYF. In nucleotides, the CDR3 is TGTGCCAGCAGCTTAGTTCAAGGAAACACCATATATTTT. Together with reference TRBV7-9 and TRBJ1-3, the CDR3 gives the full variable domain: DTGVSQNPRHKITKRGQNVTFRCDPISEHNRLYWYRQTLGQGPEFLTYFQNEAQLEKSRLLSDRFSAERPKGSFSTLEIQRTEQGDSAMYLCASSLVQGNTIYFGEGSWLTVV.

This rearrangement joins TRBV30 to TRBJ2-1; 8 bases fit TRBD2. Germline V gene sequence: CDR1 GTSNPN, CDR2 SVGIG (reference sequence). With 4 bases clipped from V and 0 bases from J, the junction kept 5 bases outside the gene matches. The CDR3 contains 15 residues. The CDR3 DNA reads TGTGCCTGGAATCCAGCGGGGGCCTCCTACAATGAGCAGTTCTTC. This translates into CAWNPAGASYNEQFF.